This T cell receptor (beta chain) was captured by sequencing in a study of cytomegalovirus exposure and HLA in healthy donors. This clone was seen only a few times. The antigen remains undetermined. Study outcomes and limitations: The majority of CMV-associated TCR beta chains were reported as apparently HLA-restricted in a later analysis.

Germline-derived CDR1 and CDR2 are LGHNT and FRNRAP. The V end lost 3 bases, the J end lost 5 bases, and 16 bases lay between the germline ends. This CDR3 has 16 amino acids. The PCR made use of 60 Vbeta and 13 Jbeta primers. Method: immunoSEQ multiplex PCR; TCRdb's copy keeps in-frame clones and lacks some. The sample yields around 85,000 clones, around three quarters seen once. The V and J genes are TRBV12-5 and TRBJ2-2, with a tentative D call TRBD2 (5 bases). The sequenced material came from PBMCs. This sequence originates from a male donor in good health and CMV-seronegative. This CDR3 is CASGFAYGEQTGELFF. The DNA for the CDR3 is TGTGCTAGTGGTTTCGCTTACGGGGAACAGACCGGGGAGCTGTTTTTT.